The clone carrying this T cell receptor (beta chain) was picked up one time. This CDR3 is built from 16 residues. Germline CDR1 and CDR2: PRHDT and FYEKMQ (reference sequence). With 5 bases clipped from V and 0 bases from J, the junction kept 7 bases outside the gene matches. Repertoires were generated with immunoSEQ multiplex PCR, while TCRdb's copy carries only in-frame clones and drops some. The data contain 150,000 to 200,000 clones, 85% to 95% of them singletons. These data belong to a study of T cell responses to AZD1222 COVID-19 vaccine. Specimen: peripheral blood, collected on day 0 of AZD1222 vaccination. The receptor's source is an adult in good health. This chain joins TRBV13 and TRBJ2-7; 10 positions agree with TRBD1. CDR3 loop: CASSILRDRGSYEQYF. CDR3 bases: TGTGCCAGCAGCATACTCCGGGACAGGGGCTCCTACGAGCAGTACTTC.